This T cell receptor beta chain came from a study of monozygotic twins with inflammatory bowel disease. The CDR3 sequence is 15 residues long. The V gene's germline CDR1 is MGHRA and CDR2 YSYEKL. One entry per CDR3 protein, without DNA, is what TCRdb gives after re-calling the 5' RACE reads. Its table lists 350,000 to 400,000 distinct CDR3 sequences. Details on this clonotype: The antigen remains unidentified.

Study-wide results and caveats: The co-twins with IBD showed lower TCRbeta diversity (inverse Simpson) than their healthy siblings.

The sequenced material came from blood. The gene calls are TRBV4-1 and TRBJ2-1; TCRdb lists TRBD1, though no DNA is available to test this call. The sequence came from a human donor with ulcerative colitis or Crohn's disease, or a healthy co-twin of an affected twin (not recorded which). The CDR3 loop reads CASRFRTGLLNEQFF.